This TCR beta chain derives from a study of blood T cell repertoires in COVID-19. Per the germline V gene, CDR1 is MNHEY and CDR2 is SVGAGI. The CDR3 is 16 amino acids. V lost 2 bases and J lost 0, with 11 bases in between. This clone showed up just a few times. Sequenced by immunoSEQ multiplex PCR; TCRdb stores in-frame clones only, minus some. This sample has 150,000 to 200,000 clones, with around 89% found just once. Sequencing was carried out using PBMCs or T cells enriched from blood (not recorded which). The clonotype comes from a woman aged 45-65 years who had recovered from COVID-19. V and J are TRBV6-5 and TRBJ1-5; D is ambiguous. The chain's CDR3 is CASSYQKPPSNQPQHF. CDR3 DNA sequence: TGTGCCAGCAGTTACCAGAAACCCCCTAGCAATCAGCCCCAGCATTTT.